This T cell receptor beta chain was captured in a study of T cell repertoires in aging, cancer and after chemotherapy. Study as a whole: Clear clonal overlap appeared across healthy donor samples taken over several months to years. General observations from the study: Untreated cancer patients had significantly lower blood TCR diversity than age-matched healthy donors. No conclusions about immunological memory after chemotherapy can be drawn from the repertoire data. In healthy donors, age-related TCR diversity loss mainly reflected lost richness.

The length of the CDR3 is 15 residues. In germline, CDR1 is LNHDA, CDR2 SQIVND (reference sequence). V trimming: 3 bases; J trimming: 5 bases; junction bases outside the gene matches: 7. Peripheral blood genomic DNA, not sorted cells or RNA, was the template. Remarks on this clonotype: What it binds is unknown.

A mixed TRB-A/B primer pool amplified rearranged TRB by multiplex touch-down PCR. TCRdb independently ran MiXCR on the multiplex PCR reads; one entry per CDR3 protein. The table lists just under 10,000 distinct CDR3 sequences, 33% of them singletons. This TCR came from a human donor in good health. The chain employs TRBV19 and TRBJ1-2, with 9 bases matching TRBD1. The sequenced sample was blood. The CDR3 DNA reads TGTGCCAGTAGTATCCGACAGGGGGTGGATTATGGCTACACCTTC. The encoded protein is CASSIRQGVDYGYTF.